The following is a T cell receptor (beta chain) sequence with its context. What it recognizes is unknown. The PCR contained 60 Vbeta and 13 Jbeta primers. Method: immunoSEQ multiplex PCR; TCRdb's copy keeps in-frame clones and lacks some. This repertoire includes under 200,000 clones. The data belong to a study of cytomegalovirus exposure and HLA in healthy donors. For the study at large: The early release's HLA-typed donors yielded approximately 85 million unique TCRs.

General study points: Segments of the TCR beta V type were, in most cases, productive about 87% or about 30% of the time in an earlier analysis. Later analysis placed DRB1 highest and HLA-C lowest in TCR association rates, which differed by HLA locus. Common viral pathogens were later found to be apparently linked to several of the most significant clusters.

J was trimmed by 8 bases and V by 0 bases; bases with no gene match: 5. Germline-derived CDR1 and CDR2 are LGHNA and YNFKEQ. The CDR3 covers 14 residues. The receptor was derived from a woman under 30 in good health and CMV-seropositive. The genes are TRBV4-2 and TRBJ1-2; 8 nucleotides align to TRBD1. Input material: PBMCs. The CDR3 sequence is CASSQDRGQGGYTF. The CDR3 DNA sequence: TGTGCCAGCAGCCAAGACAGGGGGCAGGGCGGCTACACCTTC.